A selection of T cell receptor beta chains follows, all from one sample in a study of response to subunit inactivated influenza vaccine. TCRdb called the RT-PCR reads again in MiXCR, with one record for every CDR3 protein. Of hundreds of thousands of distinct CDR3 sequences detected, about 14% appear once; the ten largest clones hold 7.6%. Here the sequenced sample was PBMCs from blood, taken around 15 days before vaccination. These receptors were obtained from a man in his fifties or sixties who received an inactivated influenza vaccine. Both conserved end residues are part of each CDR3. The order of the fields is D gene, J gene, V gene, clone size, CDR3 protein, CDR3 DNA. The D gene is left open where the match is weak. Expanded clones get a size class; other rows say once, few or many, or leave the size out.

d_call: NA
j_call: TRBJ1-1
v_call: TRBV10-2
clone_size: NA
cdr3_aa: CASSERLVRAAEAFF
cdr3_nt: TGCGCCAGCAGTGAGAGGTTGGTCAGGGCGGCTGAAGCTTTCTTT

d_call: NA
j_call: TRBJ2-5
v_call: TRBV7-9
clone_size: few
cdr3_aa: CASSSPGVTFQYF
cdr3_nt: TGTGCCAGCAGCTCCCCGGGGGTAACTTTCCAGTACTTC

d_call: NA
j_call: TRBJ1-5
v_call: TRBV11-2
clone_size: NA
cdr3_aa: CASSLDFGQPQHF
cdr3_nt: TGTGCCAGCAGCTTAGATTTCGGTCAGCCCCAGCATTTT

d_call: NA
j_call: TRBJ2-5
v_call: TRBV7-9
clone_size: NA
cdr3_aa: CASSLAHRPKTQYF
cdr3_nt: TGTGCCAGCAGCTTAGCCCACCGCCCGAAGACCCAGTACTTC

d_call: NA
j_call: TRBJ2-7
v_call: TRBV5-1
clone_size: few
cdr3_aa: CASSLGVTTYEQYF
cdr3_nt: TGCGCCAGCAGCTTGGGGGTTACGACCTACGAGCAGTACTTC

d_call: TRBD1
j_call: TRBJ1-1
v_call: TRBV10-3
clone_size: NA
cdr3_aa: CALRQGGDTEAFF
cdr3_nt: TGTGCCCTACGACAGGGAGGGGACACTGAAGCTTTCTTT

d_call: NA
j_call: TRBJ2-3
v_call: TRBV11-2
clone_size: few
cdr3_aa: CASSLGRRNTDTQYF
cdr3_nt: TGTGCCAGCAGCTTAGGAAGACGGAACACAGATACGCAGTATTTT

d_call: NA
j_call: TRBJ2-3
v_call: TRBV18
clone_size: few
cdr3_aa: CASSEEGPPHPDTQYF
cdr3_nt: TGTGCCAGCTCAGAGGAGGGGCCGCCCCACCCAGATACGCAGTATTTT

d_call: TRBD1
j_call: TRBJ2-7
v_call: TRBV12-3/TRBV12-4
clone_size: once
cdr3_aa: CASSPRDRGRGKYF
cdr3_nt: TGTGCCAGCAGTCCCCGGGACAGGGGGCGCGGGAAGTACTTC

d_call: NA
j_call: TRBJ2-6
v_call: TRBV29-1
clone_size: NA
cdr3_aa: CSVDPSRANVLTF
cdr3_nt: TGCAGCGTAGACCCCTCTAGGGCCAACGTCCTGACTTTC

d_call: TRBD2
j_call: TRBJ2-7
v_call: TRBV7-9
clone_size: NA
cdr3_aa: CASSLSGRRSPYEQYF
cdr3_nt: TGTGCCAGCAGCTTGAGCGGGAGAAGGTCCCCCTACGAGCAGTACTTC

d_call: NA
j_call: TRBJ1-3
v_call: TRBV4-3
clone_size: few
cdr3_aa: CASSQDGAGALSGNTIYF
cdr3_nt: TGCGCCAGCAGCCAAGATGGAGCGGGAGCCCTCTCTGGAAACACCATATATTTT

d_call: NA
j_call: TRBJ2-3
v_call: TRBV27
clone_size: NA
cdr3_aa: CASRFLHPTDTQYF
cdr3_nt: TGTGCCAGCAGGTTCCTACACCCCACAGATACGCAGTATTTT

d_call: NA
j_call: TRBJ2-2
v_call: TRBV19
clone_size: many
cdr3_aa: CASSMRYTGELFF
cdr3_nt: TGTGCCAGTAGTATGAGGTACACCGGGGAGCTGTTTTTT

d_call: NA
j_call: TRBJ1-1
v_call: TRBV24-1
clone_size: NA
cdr3_aa: CATREVFRMNTEAFF
cdr3_nt: TGTGCCACCAGAGAGGTCTTCCGCATGAACACTGAAGCTTTCTTT

d_call: NA
j_call: TRBJ2-5
v_call: TRBV9
clone_size: few
cdr3_aa: CASSTDSNQETQYF
cdr3_nt: TGTGCCAGCAGCACGGACAGCAACCAAGAGACCCAGTACTTC

d_call: NA
j_call: TRBJ1-3
v_call: TRBV11-2
clone_size: NA
cdr3_aa: CASSSLRGAGNTIYF
cdr3_nt: TGTGCCAGCAGCTCACTAAGGGGAGCTGGAAACACCATATATTTT

d_call: NA
j_call: TRBJ2-2
v_call: TRBV5-1
clone_size: many
cdr3_aa: CASSLGQGTGELFF
cdr3_nt: TGCGCCAGCAGCTTGGGGCAGGGCACCGGGGAGCTGTTTTTT

d_call: NA
j_call: TRBJ2-3
v_call: TRBV2
clone_size: few
cdr3_aa: CASRSWAGATDTQYF
cdr3_nt: TGTGCCAGCAGATCCTGGGCGGGGGCCACAGATACGCAGTATTTT

d_call: TRBD1
j_call: TRBJ2-1
v_call: TRBV28
clone_size: NA
cdr3_aa: CASSSTLDRLYNEQFF
cdr3_nt: TGTGCCAGCAGTTCGACCTTGGACAGGCTATACAATGAGCAGTTCTTC